Below are 9 T cell receptor beta chains sequenced from a single sample in a study of Ad26.COV2.S vaccination and SARS-CoV-2 variants. Only in-frame clones appear in the TCRdb table, and some are missing; sequencing was by immunoSEQ multiplex PCR. The sample yields approximately 480,000 clones, around 85% seen once. Treatment given: 15 to 20 received Ad26.COV2.S at low or high dose, single or two shots; several received placebo; per-sample allocation not given. Following the first vaccine or placebo injection, samples were taken on day 63. Sequencing used peripheral blood, obtained in a trial of Ad26.COV2.S vaccine versus placebo. The origin of the receptors is a person aged 18-60 years who received the Ad26.COV2.S COVID-19 vaccine or a placebo.

V and J are TRBV11-3 and TRBJ2-5; TRBD1 might be the D (6 bases). CDR1 is SGHNT, CDR2 YENEEA, per germline. Trimming pared 5 bases from V and 5 bases from J, leaving 12 bases between. The CDR3 extends over 13 amino acids. CDR3 sequence: CASSPSGAETQYF. The CDR3 nucleotides are TGTGCCAGCAGCCCCTCAGGGGCTGAGACCCAGTACTTC.

The V and J genes are TRBV24-1 and TRBJ1-5; D gene ambiguous. Germline V CDR1 and CDR2: KGHDR, SFDVKD. The V end was cut by 3 bases, the J end by 0 bases, with 5 bases between. The CDR3 has 14 amino acids. Here the CDR3 DNA reads TGTGCCACCAGTGATCCCCCTAGCAATCAGCCCCAGCATTTT. Protein: CATSDPPSNQPQHF.

This chain uses TRBV2 with TRBJ1-2, with D perhaps matching TRBD1 (5 bases). CDR3 length: 13 amino acids. Germline V gene sequence: CDR1 SNHLY, CDR2 FYNNEI. V dropped 1 base and J dropped 3 bases, with 6 bases sitting between them. CDR3 residues: CASSEGQYYGYTF. The CDR3, as DNA: TGTGCCAGCAGTGAAGGACAGTACTATGGCTACACCTTC.

The chain employs TRBV29-1 and TRBJ2-4; a possible D gene is TRBD2 (5 bases). V was cut by 5 bases and J by 8 bases, with 10 bases left in between. The CDR3 has 11 residues. Looked up from germline, CDR1 is SQVTM and CDR2 is ANQGSEA. CDR3 in amino acids: CSVNEGYIQYF. CDR3 bases: TGCAGCGTTAACGAGGGATACATTCAGTACTTC.

J is TRBJ2-5 and V is TRBV30; D not resolved. The CDR3 length is 14 residues. Per germline, CDR1 GTSNPN and CDR2 SVGIG (reference sequence). Trimming shortened V by 3 bases and J by 1 base, and 12 bases separated the two germline ends. In DNA form, the CDR3 reads TGTGCCTGGAGCAAGAGTGGGCTCCAAGAGACCCAGTACTTC. Residues: CAWSKSGLQETQYF.

This sequence joins TRBV6-2 or TRBV6-3 and TRBJ1-1; possibly TRBD1 for D (6 bases). V was trimmed by 2 bases and J by 4 bases, leaving 14 bases between them. Germline V gene sequence: CDR1 MNHEY, CDR2 SVGEGT. The CDR3 has 15 amino acids. As DNA, the CDR3 is TGTGCCAGCAGTTACAGGGTAGGAGGGGGCACTGAAGCTTTCTTT. Translated: CASSYRVGGGTEAFF.

The rearrangement uses TRBV27 and TRBJ2-5; TRBD2 matches at 9 bases. The CDR3 has 15 amino acids. Germline values: CDR1 MNHEY, CDR2 SMNVEV (reference sequence). Trimming took 3 bases from V and 5 from J; bases not matched to a gene: 7. The CDR3 bases are TGTGCCAGCAGTTTTGGCGGGAGGGCCCGGGAGACCCAGTACTTC. Its translation is CASSFGGRARETQYF.

This clone was observed a single time. The rearrangement uses TRBV7-6 and TRBJ1-5, with a weak D call TRBD1 (6 bases). This CDR3 has 13 amino acids. Germline lookup yields CDR1 SGHVS and CDR2 FNYEAQ. The V and J ends lost 3 bases and 5 bases respectively, with 8 bases between them. Here the CDR3 reads CASSFRGDQPQHF. The CDR3 DNA sequence: TGTGCCAGCAGCTTTAGGGGGGATCAGCCCCAGCATTTT.

The chain carries TRBV4-3 and TRBJ1-1; D call uncertain. CDR1 and CDR2 (germline): LGHNA, YSLEER. The CDR3 is 12 amino acids. V was pared by 1 base and J by 6 bases, with 6 bases between. DNA for the CDR3: TGCGCCAGCAGCCAAGTTGGGTCTGAAGCTTTCTTT. Translating gives CASSQVGSEAFF.